This TCR beta chain emerged from a study of CD8 T cells in ankylosing spondylitis. The study's findings and limits: Roughly 8 highly homologous variants made up a TCR beta motif that seemed to typify ankylosing spondylitis blood. Peripheral blood held disease-linked clones only at relatively low frequency, and these were CD8+.

Trimming took 7 bases from V and 1 from J, leaving 7 bases between them. Germline V gene data show CDR1 as MDHEN and CDR2 as SYDVKM. The CDR3 loop spans 12 amino acids. This clonotype was seen more than once but under ten times. Its antigen is not identified. Libraries for TCR beta were made by quantitative 5'-RACE with molecular barcodes. Each CDR3 protein is one row after TCRdb ran MiXCR on the 5' RACE reads. The sample consists of under 450,000 distinct CDR3 sequences, more than 15% of them appearing once. Input material: blood, either unsorted or a sorted T cell fraction (not recorded which). The chain has TRBV28 and TRBJ1-1; D unresolved. The source of this sequence is a male donor with ankylosing spondylitis. The CDR3 here is CASTYRNTEAFF. Here the CDR3 DNA reads TGTGCCAGCACCTACCGGAACACTGAAGCTTTCTTT.